This TCR beta chain comes out of a study of T cells in Graves' hyperthyroidism and ophthalmopathy. Study-level points and caveats: Ophthalmopathy onset followed model prediction by a median roughly 6.5 months. Expanded thyroid clonotypes (above 0.001) were mostly also found in blood.

A roughly 9.1 ml volume of fresh peripheral blood provided the PBMCs. Researchers took RNA transcripts and amplified the TCR beta CDR3 regions from them. The TCR CDR3 first-round RT-PCR relied on the HTBI primer set. TCRdb re-analysed the multiplex PCR reads in MiXCR, keeping a single row per CDR3 protein. The table includes 350,000 to 450,000 distinct CDR3 sequences, more than 11% detected once. This clonotype was seen a handful of times. Its antigen is undetermined. The specimen sequenced was blood. This receptor was taken from a woman between 55 and 75 years old with Graves' hyperthyroidism.

The CDR3 spells CATSDADTYEQYF. The CDR3 DNA sequence: TGTGCCACCAGTGATGCGGACACCTACGAGCAGTACTTC. This chain connects TRBV24-1 to TRBJ2-7, with D possibly being TRBD1 (5 bases). Germline CDR1 reads KGHDR; CDR2 reads SFDVKD. Deletions cut 3 bases from V and 2 bases from J, with 7 bases between. The CDR3 is 13 amino acids.